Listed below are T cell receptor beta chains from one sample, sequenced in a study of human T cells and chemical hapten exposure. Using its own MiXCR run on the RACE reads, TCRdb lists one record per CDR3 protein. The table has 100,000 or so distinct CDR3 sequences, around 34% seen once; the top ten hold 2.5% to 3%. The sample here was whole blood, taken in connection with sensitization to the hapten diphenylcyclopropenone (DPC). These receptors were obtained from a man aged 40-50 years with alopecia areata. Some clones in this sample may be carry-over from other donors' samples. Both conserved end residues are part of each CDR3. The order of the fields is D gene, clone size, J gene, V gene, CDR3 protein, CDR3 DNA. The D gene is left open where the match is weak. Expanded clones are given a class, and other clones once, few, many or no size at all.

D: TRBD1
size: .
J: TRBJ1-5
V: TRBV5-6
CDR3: CASSGGTADPQHF
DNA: TGTGCCAGCAGCGGTGGGACAGCCGATCCCCAGCATTTT

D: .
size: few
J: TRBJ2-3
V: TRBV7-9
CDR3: CASSLRDASDTQYF
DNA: TGTGCCAGCAGCTTACGGGATGCATCAGATACGCAGTATTTT

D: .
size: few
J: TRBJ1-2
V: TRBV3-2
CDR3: CASSQERTGGLYGYTF
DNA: TGTGCCAGCAGCCAAGAGAGAACAGGGGGACTCTATGGCTACACCTTC

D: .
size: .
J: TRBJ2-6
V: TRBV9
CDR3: CASSETVSGANVLTF
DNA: TGTGCCAGCAGCGAGACGGTCTCTGGGGCCAACGTCCTGACTTTC

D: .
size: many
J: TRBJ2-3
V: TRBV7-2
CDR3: CASSLEDTQYF
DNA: TGTGCCAGCAGCTTGGAGGATACGCAGTATTTT

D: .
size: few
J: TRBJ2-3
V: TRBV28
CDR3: CASSPRLEAQYF
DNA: TGTGCCAGCAGTCCTCGACTAGAAGCGCAGTATTTT

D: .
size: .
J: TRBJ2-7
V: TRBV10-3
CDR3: CAISQPGTSYEQYF
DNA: TGTGCCATCAGTCAACCAGGGACGTCCTACGAGCAGTACTTC

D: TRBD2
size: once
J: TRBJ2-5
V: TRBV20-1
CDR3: CSASSLAGVGQETQYF
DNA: TGCAGTGCTAGTAGTCTAGCGGGAGTGGGGCAAGAGACCCAGTACTTC

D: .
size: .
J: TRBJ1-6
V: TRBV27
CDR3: CASSFNSPLHF
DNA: TGTGCCAGCAGTTTTAATTCACCCCTCCACTTT

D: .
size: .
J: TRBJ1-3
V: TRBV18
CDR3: CASSPPGTTGNTIYF
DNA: TGTGCCAGCTCACCGCCCGGGACGACTGGAAACACCATATATTTT

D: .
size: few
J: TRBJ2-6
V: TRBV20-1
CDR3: CSARDTATGANVLTF
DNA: TGCAGTGCTAGAGATACGGCGACTGGGGCCAACGTCCTGACTTTC

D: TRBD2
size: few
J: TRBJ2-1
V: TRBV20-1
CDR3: CSARDPWTSGRVYEQFF
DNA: TGCAGTGCTAGAGATCCCTGGACTAGCGGGAGGGTATATGAGCAGTTCTTC

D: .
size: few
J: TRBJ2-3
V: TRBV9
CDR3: CASSVGVGRTDTQYF
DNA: TGTGCCAGCAGCGTAGGGGTCGGGAGAACAGATACGCAGTATTTT

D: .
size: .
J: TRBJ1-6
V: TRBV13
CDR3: CASRRLFGLHF
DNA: TGTGCCAGCAGGCGGCTCTTTGGCCTCCACTTT

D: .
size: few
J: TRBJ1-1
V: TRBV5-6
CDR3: CASSSNSWERNTEAFF
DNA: TGTGCCAGCAGCTCAAACAGTTGGGAAAGAAACACTGAAGCTTTCTTT

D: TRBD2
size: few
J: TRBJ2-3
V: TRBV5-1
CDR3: CASSLEVAGPWDTQYF
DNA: TGCGCCAGCAGCTTGGAGGTAGCGGGACCTTGGGATACGCAGTATTTT

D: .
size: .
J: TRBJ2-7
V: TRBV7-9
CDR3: CASSRQDEQYF
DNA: TGTGCCAGCAGCCGGCAGGACGAGCAGTACTTC

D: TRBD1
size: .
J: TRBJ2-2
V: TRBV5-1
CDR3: CASSEGQGTNTGELFF
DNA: TGCGCCAGCAGCGAAGGACAGGGTACGAACACCGGGGAGCTGTTTTTT